These 32 T cell receptor beta chains share one sample of origin, sequenced in a study of blood T cell repertoires in COVID-19. The method was immunoSEQ multiplex PCR; TCRdb's version includes in-frame clones alone and lacks a portion of them. The sample holds 150,000 or so clones, 80% to 85% seen once. The sample consisted of PBMCs or T cells enriched from blood (not recorded which). These receptors came from an older woman who had recovered from COVID-19.

The chain couples TRBV9 to TRBJ2-5, with D maybe TRBD2 (7 bases). This CDR3 is built from 14 residues. Germline CDR1 is SGDLS and CDR2 is YYNGEE. The V gene lost 2 bases and the J gene lost 4 bases, with 12 bases spanning the gap. CDR3: CASSVTGRGETQYF. For the CDR3, the DNA is TGTGCCAGCAGCGTTACAGGGAGGGGAGAGACCCAGTACTTC.

The rearrangement uses TRBV27 and TRBJ2-2, with 9 nucleotides matching TRBD1. Germline trimming cut 6 bases from V and 14 bases from J; bases unmatched to any gene: 7. CDR3 length: 12 amino acids. CDR1 is MNHEY and CDR2 is SMNVEV in the germline V gene (reference sequence). CDR3 nucleotides: TGTGCCAGCAGGGAACGGGACAGGGCCCTGTTTTTT. Translated, it gives CASRERDRALFF.

The V and J genes are TRBV5-1 and TRBJ2-5; tentative D call: TRBD2 (6 bases). This CDR3 is built from 12 residues. Germline assignment: CDR1 SGHRS and CDR2 YFSETQ. V lost 5 bases and J lost 7, with 12 bases in between. CDR3 in amino acids: CASSPTGGTQYF. DNA for the CDR3: TGCGCCAGCAGTCCCACCGGGGGGACCCAGTACTTC.

This chain links TRBV28 with TRBJ2-5; D is possibly TRBD1 (7 bases). V was pared by 4 bases and J by 4 bases, with 10 bases between. The V gene's germline CDR1 is MDHEN and CDR2 SYDVKM. The length of the CDR3 is 13 residues. This chain's CDR3 is CASSSQGGETQYF. The CDR3 nucleotides read TGTGCCAGCAGTTCGCAGGGGGGAGAGACCCAGTACTTC.

The chain carries TRBV9 and TRBJ1-1; D not certain. The CDR3 is 16 amino acids. V lost 0 bases and J lost 1, with 13 bases in between. CDR1 is SGDLS, CDR2 YYNGEE, per germline. The CDR3 sequence is CASSVDGQAGNTEAFF. The CDR3 bases are TGTGCCAGCAGCGTAGATGGGCAGGCCGGGAACACTGAAGCTTTCTTT.

The chain recombines TRBV6-5 with TRBJ2-7, with D maybe TRBD2 (6 bases). In germline, CDR1 is MNHEY, CDR2 SVGAGI. Trimming shortened V by 0 bases and J by 4 bases, and 10 bases separated the two germline ends. The CDR3 extends over 14 amino acids. As DNA, the CDR3 is TGTGCCAGCAGTTACTCGAGTAGCGGTTACGAGCAGTACTTC. Translated, it gives CASSYSSSGYEQYF.

The chain carries TRBV28 and TRBJ2-3, with 10 bases that match TRBD2. The length of the CDR3 is 15 residues. V gave up 2 bases and J gave up 8 bases; unmatched junction bases: 7. Germline assignment: CDR1 MDHEN and CDR2 SYDVKM. The CDR3 spells CASSLGLAGVGTQYF. The CDR3 nucleotides are TGTGCCAGCAGTTTAGGGCTAGCGGGAGTGGGTACGCAGTATTTT.

This chain uses TRBV24-1 with TRBJ2-3; a weak D match, TRBD2 (5 bases). Germline loops: CDR1 KGHDR, CDR2 SFDVKD. The CDR3 consists of 15 residues. Trimming cost V 3 bases and J 3 bases, with 12 bases left between them. CDR3 sequence (DNA): TGTGCCACCAGTGATCCCCGAGGAGGAACAGATACGCAGTATTTT. Amino acid sequence: CATSDPRGGTDTQYF.

The V call is TRBV5-1, the J call TRBJ2-5; 7 nucleotides line up with TRBD2. This CDR3 is 13 amino acids long. The junction had 2 bases not matched to a gene; V was cut back by 2 bases and J by 4 bases. The germline V gene encodes CDR1 SGHRS and CDR2 YFSETQ. The CDR3 loop is CASSFRGGETQYF. The CDR3 region has the DNA TGCGCCAGCAGCTTCCGCGGGGGAGAGACCCAGTACTTC.

The chain employs TRBV3-1 (or the pseudogene TRBV3-2) and TRBJ2-1; 7 positions agree with TRBD1. The CDR3 totals 12 residues. CDR1 LGHDT and CDR2 YNNKEL come from the germline V gene (reference sequence). Trimming cost V 8 bases and J 4 bases; bases outside gene matches: 2. This CDR3 reads CASRGQYNEQFF. The CDR3 DNA reads as TGTGCCAGCCGGGGACAGTACAATGAGCAGTTCTTC.

V gene TRBV27 combines with J gene TRBJ2-3; TRBD2 agrees at 10 bases. Germline V lookup: CDR1 MNHEY, CDR2 SMNVEV (reference sequence). Trimming cost V 7 bases and J 1 base; bases outside gene matches: 5. The CDR3 length is 15 residues. CDR3 sequence (DNA): TGTGCCAGCAATGGGGGGACTAGCGGCACAGATACGCAGTATTTT. Its protein is CASNGGTSGTDTQYF.

CDR3 in amino acids: CASSHAVEQYF. CDR3 sequence (DNA): TGCGCCAGCAGCCACGCGGTCGAGCAGTACTTC. The chain recombines TRBV10-2 with TRBJ2-7; D call uncertain. In germline, CDR1 is WSHSY, CDR2 SAAADI. V dropped 6 bases and J dropped 6 bases, with 9 bases sitting between them. There are 11 residues in the CDR3.

This clone has only a few counts. This chain links TRBV7-2 with TRBJ1-2, with D tentatively TRBD1 (5 bases). V dropped 3 bases and J dropped 4 bases, with 12 bases sitting between them. The CDR3 loop spans 14 amino acids. CDR1 is SGHTA, CDR2 FQGNSA, per germline. The CDR3 DNA reads TGTGCCAGCAGCTTTGACAGAACGGTCTATGGCTACACCTTC. Translation: CASSFDRTVYGYTF.

The chain uses TRBV19 and TRBJ1-6, with D unresolved. V gave up 7 bases and J gave up 7 bases, with 14 bases separating them. Germline-derived CDR1 and CDR2 are LNHDA and SQIVND (reference sequence). CDR3 size: 14 residues. The DNA for the CDR3 is TGTGCCAGTAAAATGGGATCGGGGAATTCACCCCTCCACTTT. This codes for CASKMGSGNSPLHF.

J is TRBJ2-5 and V is TRBV11-2, with 9 bases that match TRBD2. This CDR3 is built from 16 residues. V dropped 4 bases and J dropped 5; count of bases not matched to a gene: 11. Germline CDR1 SGHAT, CDR2 FQNNGV. CDR3 sequence reads: CASSSTLAGGRETQYF. The CDR3 region has the DNA TGTGCCAGCAGCTCGACCCTTGCGGGGGGGCGGGAGACCCAGTACTTC.

The chain has TRBV13 and TRBJ1-6; a possible D gene is TRBD1 (6 bases). This CDR3 has 13 amino acids. CDR1 and CDR2 from the germline V gene are PRHDT and FYEKMQ (reference sequence). Trimming cost V 5 bases and J 7 bases, with 9 bases left between them. DNA for the CDR3: TGTGCCAGCAGCCTAACAGGGAATTCACCCCTCCACTTT. Its translation is CASSLTGNSPLHF.

This clone has a single count. The gene calls are TRBV9 and TRBJ2-7; D remains unclear. This CDR3 region has 13 residues. The germline V gene has CDR1 SGDLS and CDR2 YYNGEE. Trimming took off 1 base at V and 3 bases at J, with 8 bases between the two ends. CDR3 region: CASSVNPHYEQYF. The CDR3 coding sequence is TGTGCCAGCAGCGTAAATCCACACTACGAGCAGTACTTC.

This chain links TRBV5-1 with TRBJ2-7; 7 positions agree with TRBD1. V dropped 2 bases and J dropped 1; count of bases not matched to a gene: 0. In germline, CDR1 is SGHRS, CDR2 YFSETQ. This CDR3 is 13 amino acids long. CDR3 in amino acids: CASSLQGSYEQYF. The CDR3 nucleotides read TGCGCCAGCAGCTTACAGGGGTCCTACGAGCAGTACTTC.

The rearrangement uses TRBV9 and TRBJ2-3; 12 bases line up with TRBD2. The CDR3 has 17 residues. Germline-derived CDR1 and CDR2 are SGDLS and YYNGEE. V trimming: 3 bases; J trimming: 3 bases; junction bases outside the gene matches: 8. CDR3 protein: CASSARLAGVGTDTQYF. CDR3 sequence (DNA): TGTGCCAGCAGCGCCCGACTAGCGGGAGTTGGGACAGATACGCAGTATTTT.

In DNA, the CDR3 is TGTGCCAGTAGTGGACAATCTAATGAAAAACTGTTTTTT. It translates to CASSGQSNEKLFF. The chain links TRBV19 to TRBJ1-4; maybe TRBD1 (5 bases). The CDR3 length is 13 residues. V lost 5 bases and J 3 bases, leaving 7 bases between the germline ends. Germline assignment: CDR1 LNHDA and CDR2 SQIVND (reference sequence).

The chain joins TRBV5-1 to TRBJ2-2; 8 bases line up with TRBD1. V was pared by 0 bases and J by 4 bases, with 2 bases of the junction left unmatched. The CDR3 consists of 15 residues. CDR1 and CDR2 from the germline V gene are SGHRS and YFSETQ. The CDR3 DNA follows: TGCGCCAGCAGCTTGGTGGACAGGGTCACCGGGGAGCTGTTTTTT. It is translated as CASSLVDRVTGELFF. Full variable domain (remainder filled in from reference TRBV5-1 and TRBJ2-2): KAGVTQTPRYLIKTRGQQVTLSCSPISGHRSVSWYQQTPGQGLQFLFEYFSETQRNKGNFPGRFSGRQFSNSRSEMNVSTLELGDSALYLCASSLVDRVTGELFFGEGSRLTVL.

The rearrangement links TRBV6-5 to TRBJ1-6; D not certain. V lost 7 bases and J lost 4, with 2 bases in between. CDR3 length equals 11 residues. Per the germline V gene, CDR1 is MNHEY and CDR2 is SVGAGI. The CDR3 loop reads CASTYNSPLHF. Written as DNA, the CDR3 is TGTGCCAGCACTTATAATTCACCCCTCCACTTT.

This clone was seen a handful of times. The rearrangement uses TRBV28 and TRBJ1-3, with a possible D match to TRBD1 (6 bases). Trimming left V 3 bases short and J 1 base short, with 19 bases between. Germline V gene sequence: CDR1 MDHEN, CDR2 SYDVKM. The CDR3 contains 18 residues. CDR3 sequence (DNA): TGTGCCAGCAGTTTTGGGGGGGCTTACGTACGGTCTGGAAACACCATATATTTT. This gives the protein CASSFGGAYVRSGNTIYF.

The V gene is TRBV5-4, the J gene TRBJ2-3, with 13 positions matching TRBD2. This CDR3 is built from 16 residues. Germline V gene lookup returns CDR1 SGHNT and CDR2 YYREEE (reference sequence). V dropped 1 base and J dropped 2; count of bases not matched to a gene: 1. The CDR3 region is CASSLTSGRVTDTQYF. CDR3 DNA sequence: TGTGCCAGCAGCTTGACTAGCGGGAGGGTCACAGATACGCAGTATTTT.

The rearrangement joins TRBV30 to TRBJ2-1; possibly TRBD2 for D (6 bases). In germline, CDR1 is GTSNPN, CDR2 SVGIG (reference sequence). Trimming cost V 0 bases and J 4 bases, with 22 bases left between them. This CDR3 spans 18 amino acids. The CDR3 DNA reads as TGTGCCTGGAGTGTAATGCGGGGTATTAGCACACAATACAATGAGCAGTTCTTC. Its translation: CAWSVMRGISTQYNEQFF. The full variable domain, rest sourced from reference TRBV30 and TRBJ2-1, is SQTIHQWPATLVQPVGSPLSLECTVEGTSNPNLYWYRQAAGRGLQLLFYSVGIGQISSEVPQNLSASRPQDRQFILSSKKLLLSDSGFYLCAWSVMRGISTQYNEQFFGPGTRLTVL.

V is TRBV5-1 and J is TRBJ2-5; 11 bases agree with TRBD2. Trimming at V came to 3 bases and at J to 0 bases, leaving 10 bases not matched to a gene. Germline CDR1 is SGHRS and CDR2 is YFSETQ. The CDR3 is 18 amino acids. The chain's CDR3 is CASSSPPRSGGDQETQYF. The CDR3 bases are TGCGCCAGCAGCTCCCCCCCGCGTAGCGGGGGGGACCAAGAGACCCAGTACTTC.

This sequence joins TRBV2 and TRBJ1-3; D not resolved. The germline gives CDR1 SNHLY, CDR2 FYNNEI. Between the trimmed V and J ends, which lost 7 bases and 3 bases, there was a span of 10 bases. The CDR3 covers 13 residues. The CDR3 is CASNGVVGNTIYF. The CDR3 bases are TGTGCCAGCAACGGGGTTGTTGGAAACACCATATATTTT. The full variable domain, rest sourced from reference TRBV2 and TRBJ1-3, is EPEVTQTPSHQVTQMGQEVILRCVPISNHLYFYWYRQILGQKVEFLVSFYNNEISEKSEIFDDQFSVERPDGSNFTLKIRSTKLEDSAMYFCASNGVVGNTIYFGEGSWLTVV.

CDR3 in amino acids: CASSGRTGSDTQYF. The DNA for the CDR3 is TGTGCCAGCAGTGGCCGGACAGGGAGTGATACGCAGTATTTT. This chain uses TRBV2 with TRBJ2-3; 8 nucleotides align to TRBD1. The ends lost 4 bases at V and 6 bases at J; junction bases unmatched: 6. Germline V gives CDR1 SNHLY, CDR2 FYNNEI. The CDR3 contains 14 residues.

The DNA for the CDR3 is TGCGCCAGCAGCCAAGAGGGAACAGGGGGCGCGGGGGAGCAGTACTTC. Amino acids: CASSQEGTGGAGEQYF. This rearrangement joins TRBV4-1 to TRBJ2-7, with 9 nucleotides matching TRBD1. This CDR3 spans 16 amino acids. CDR1 and CDR2 from the germline V gene are MGHRA and YSYEKL. After removal of 0 bases from V and 7 bases from J, the junction contained 10 bases not matched to a gene.

J is TRBJ1-6 and V is TRBV27; D unresolved. Germline values: CDR1 MNHEY, CDR2 SMNVEV (reference sequence). CDR3 length: 15 amino acids. V dropped 2 bases and J dropped 2 bases, with 7 bases sitting between them. The CDR3 DNA follows: TGTGCCAGCAGTTTAGAGGCCCCCTATAATTCACCCCTCCACTTT. Its protein product is CASSLEAPYNSPLHF.

The chain couples TRBV5-1 to TRBJ2-2; the D gene is possibly TRBD1 (6 bases). Trimming removed 5 bases at V and 1 base at J, with 12 bases between. CDR1 and CDR2 (germline): SGHRS, YFSETQ. This CDR3 is 15 amino acids long. The CDR3 coding sequence is TGCGCCAGCAGGTGGGGGACACAGAACACCGGGGAGCTGTTTTTT. Translating gives CASRWGTQNTGELFF.

V and J are TRBV9 and TRBJ2-1, with D possibly matching TRBD1 (5 bases). CDR3 length: 12 amino acids. Germline CDR1 SGDLS, CDR2 YYNGEE. Trimming took off 4 bases at V and 10 bases at J, with 12 bases between the two ends. CDR3 in DNA: TGTGCCAGCAGCTTGACGACAGAAGAGCAGTTCTTC. It encodes CASSLTTEEQFF.